These T cell receptor beta chains were read from a single sample in a study of OX40 agonist ivuxolimab in advanced cancers. Clones were sequenced by immunoSEQ multiplex PCR, and TCRdb holds only the in-frame ones, with some missing. The sample has fewer than 50,000 clones; 85% to 95% are singletons. Specimen: CD4+ or CD8+ T cells sorted from blood, collected in a trial of the OX40 agonist ivuxolimab. These receptors were collected from an adult with an advanced solid tumor such as melanoma, head and neck, liver or kidney cancer. Each CDR3 is given with its conserved first and last residue. Fields, in order: CDR3 length, V gene, D gene, clone size, J gene, CDR3 protein, CDR3 DNA. A D gene is named only where the DNA matches it firmly. The size of a clone is reported for some rows only, either as once, few or many, or as a class for expanded clones.

cdr3_length: 11; v_call: TRBV2; d_call: NA; clone_size: NA; j_call: TRBJ2-7; cdr3_aa: CASKRQVEQYF; cdr3_nt: TGTGCCAGCAAACGACAGGTCGAGCAGTACTTC
cdr3_length: 16; v_call: TRBV4-2; d_call: NA; clone_size: NA; j_call: TRBJ1-1; cdr3_aa: CASSQDLGQVNTEAFF; cdr3_nt: TGTGCCAGCAGCCAAGATTTGGGGCAGGTGAACACTGAAGCTTTCTTT
cdr3_length: 18; v_call: TRBV19; d_call: TRBD2; clone_size: NA; j_call: TRBJ2-2; cdr3_aa: CASSPWTSGRGNTGELFF; cdr3_nt: TGTGCCAGTAGTCCTTGGACTAGCGGGAGGGGGAACACCGGGGAGCTGTTTTTT
cdr3_length: 15; v_call: TRBV6-5; d_call: TRBD2; clone_size: once; j_call: TRBJ2-7; cdr3_aa: CASSYSAGGSYEQYF; cdr3_nt: TGTGCCAGCAGTTACTCGGCGGGAGGGAGCTACGAGCAGTACTTC
cdr3_length: 15; v_call: TRBV19; d_call: TRBD2; clone_size: NA; j_call: TRBJ2-7; cdr3_aa: CASSLQREGPDEQYF; cdr3_nt: TGTGCCAGTAGTTTGCAGCGGGAGGGCCCAGACGAGCAGTACTTC
cdr3_length: 16; v_call: TRBV4-1; d_call: TRBD2; clone_size: NA; j_call: TRBJ2-1; cdr3_aa: CASSQDGSGTFNEQFF; cdr3_nt: TGCGCCAGCAGCCAAGACGGCAGCGGGACTTTCAATGAGCAGTTCTTC
cdr3_length: 15; v_call: TRBV6-5; d_call: TRBD1; clone_size: NA; j_call: TRBJ1-5; cdr3_aa: CASSYTGASNQPQHF; cdr3_nt: TGTGCCAGCAGTTACACAGGGGCAAGCAATCAGCCCCAGCATTTT
cdr3_length: 14; v_call: TRBV7-6; d_call: NA; clone_size: NA; j_call: TRBJ2-6; cdr3_aa: CASSLGPGANVLTF; cdr3_nt: TGTGCCAGCAGCTTAGGGCCTGGGGCCAACGTCCTGACTTTC
cdr3_length: 17; v_call: TRBV11-2; d_call: TRBD2; clone_size: NA; j_call: TRBJ2-2; cdr3_aa: CASSLAGLAGYTGELFF; cdr3_nt: TGTGCCAGCAGCTTAGCCGGCCTAGCGGGATATACCGGGGAGCTGTTTTTT
cdr3_length: 18; v_call: TRBV18; d_call: TRBD2; clone_size: NA; j_call: TRBJ2-1; cdr3_aa: CASSLEGLAGGSYNEQFF; cdr3_nt: TGTGCCAGCTCACTCGAGGGACTAGCGGGAGGTTCCTACAATGAGCAGTTCTTC
cdr3_length: 16; v_call: TRBV27; d_call: TRBD2; clone_size: NA; j_call: TRBJ2-3; cdr3_aa: CASSSPQRESTDTQYF; cdr3_nt: TGTGCCAGCAGTTCCCCCCAGCGGGAGAGCACAGATACGCAGTATTTT
cdr3_length: 15; v_call: TRBV11-2; d_call: TRBD1; clone_size: once; j_call: TRBJ2-5; cdr3_aa: CASSPGTGGGETQYF; cdr3_nt: TGTGCCAGCAGCCCCGGGACAGGGGGCGGGGAGACCCAGTACTTC
cdr3_length: 17; v_call: TRBV19; d_call: TRBD2; clone_size: NA; j_call: TRBJ2-1; cdr3_aa: CASSILAGGAVYNEQFF; cdr3_nt: TGTGCCAGTAGTATTCTAGCGGGAGGGGCGGTGTACAATGAGCAGTTCTTC